This TCR beta chain was found in a study of type 1 regulatory T cells. Study-wide context: T-allo10 is an in vitro-generated, Tr1-enriched CD4 T cell product specific for alloantigen.

The graft donor-derived T-allo10 cells reportedly recognize host alloantigens, are anergic, and suppress alloantigen-specifically. CDR1 is LNHDA, CDR2 SQIVND, per germline (reference sequence). This CDR3 has 13 residues. V was trimmed by 7 bases and J by 0 bases, leaving 9 bases between them. TCRdb independently ran MiXCR on the reads; one entry per CDR3 protein. The data contain 4,500 to 7,500 distinct CDR3 sequences, 25% to 30% of them singletons. By sample fraction, this clonotype is medium-sized. Its antigen is not identified. The chain is built from TRBV19 and TRBJ1-1; D uncertain. Source material: cultured T cells, either the whole culture or a sorted T cell fraction (not recorded which). This sample's subset: Tr1-enriched cell product generated in vitro against host alloantigens. The sequence derives from a human donor in good health. This CDR3 is CASTLHMNTEAFF. Here the CDR3 DNA reads TGTGCCAGTACCCTACACATGAACACTGAAGCTTTCTTT.